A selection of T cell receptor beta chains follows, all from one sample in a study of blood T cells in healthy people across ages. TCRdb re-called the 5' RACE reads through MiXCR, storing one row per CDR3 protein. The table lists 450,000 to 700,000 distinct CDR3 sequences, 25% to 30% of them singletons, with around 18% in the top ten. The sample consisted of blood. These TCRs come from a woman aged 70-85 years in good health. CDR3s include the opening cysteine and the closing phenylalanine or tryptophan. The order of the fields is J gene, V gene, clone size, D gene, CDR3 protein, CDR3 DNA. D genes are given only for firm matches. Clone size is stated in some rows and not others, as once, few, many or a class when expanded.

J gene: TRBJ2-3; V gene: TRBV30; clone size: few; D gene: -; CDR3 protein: CAWGRWAQNTQYF; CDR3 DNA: TGTGCCTGGGGACGTTGGGCGCAGAATACGCAGTATTTT
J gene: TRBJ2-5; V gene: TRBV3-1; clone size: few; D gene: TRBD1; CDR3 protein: CASSQLRQGQETQYF; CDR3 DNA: TGTGCCAGCAGCCAGCTACGACAGGGGCAAGAGACCCAGTACTTC
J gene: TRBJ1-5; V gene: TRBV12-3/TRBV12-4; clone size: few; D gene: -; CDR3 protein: CASSFEGAPHQPQHF; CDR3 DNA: TGTGCCAGCAGTTTCGAGGGAGCCCCCCATCAGCCCCAGCATTTT
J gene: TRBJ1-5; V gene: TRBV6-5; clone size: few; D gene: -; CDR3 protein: CASSYTKDKPQHF; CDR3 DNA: TGTGCCAGCAGTTACACGAAGGATAAGCCCCAGCATTTT
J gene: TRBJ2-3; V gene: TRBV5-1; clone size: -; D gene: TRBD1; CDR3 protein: CASSLTGGVTDTQYF; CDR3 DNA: TGCGCCAGCAGTTTGACAGGGGGCGTCACAGATACGCAGTATTTT
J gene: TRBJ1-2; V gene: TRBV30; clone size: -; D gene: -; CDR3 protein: CAYFEPNYGYTF; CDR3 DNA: TGTGCCTACTTCGAACCAAACTATGGCTACACCTTC
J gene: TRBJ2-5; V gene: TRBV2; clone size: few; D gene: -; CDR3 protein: CASKANQETQYF; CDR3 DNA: TGTGCCAGCAAGGCTAACCAAGAGACCCAGTACTTC
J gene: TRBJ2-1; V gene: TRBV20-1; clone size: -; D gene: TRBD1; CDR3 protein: CSASADRDPYNEQFF; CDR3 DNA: TGCAGTGCTAGTGCGGACAGGGACCCCTACAATGAGCAGTTCTTC
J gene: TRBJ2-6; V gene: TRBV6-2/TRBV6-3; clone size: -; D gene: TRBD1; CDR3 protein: CASGETGAGANVLTF; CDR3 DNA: TGTGCCAGCGGGGAAACAGGGGCTGGGGCCAACGTCCTGACTTTC
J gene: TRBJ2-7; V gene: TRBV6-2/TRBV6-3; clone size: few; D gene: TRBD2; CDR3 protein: CASSRPVAGESYEQYF; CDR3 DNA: TGTGCCAGCAGTAGGCCGGTGGCGGGGGAGTCCTACGAGCAGTACTTC